The T cell receptor (beta chain) described here comes from a study of Graves' ophthalmopathy and Graves' hyperthyroidism. In its sample, this clonotype was seen many times. RNA served as the template for amplifying TCR beta CDR3 regions. RT-PCR with HTBI primers came first, then second-round multiplex PCR. TCRdb itself ran the multiplex PCR reads through MiXCR, one entry per CDR3 protein. The table lists nearly 400,000 distinct CDR3 sequences, about 18% of them singletons. CDR3 length equals 13 residues. The germline V gene encodes CDR1 MNHNS and CDR2 SASEGT. V dropped 6 bases and J dropped 3 bases, with 10 bases sitting between them.

V is TRBV6-1 and J is TRBJ2-3, with a weak D call TRBD1 (5 bases). Sequencing was carried out using peripheral blood. The source of this sequence is a woman younger than 30 with Graves' ophthalmopathy. CDR3 bases: TGTGCCAGCAGCATAAGGGGAACAGATACGCAGTATTTT. Its translation: CASSIRGTDTQYF.